This passage covers 5 T cell receptor beta chains from one sample sequenced in a study of blood T cell repertoires in COVID-19. Here immunoSEQ multiplex PCR was the method, and the copy in TCRdb shows in-frame clones only, minus some. In the table there are fewer than 350,000 clones, around 90% of which are singletons. The material sequenced was PBMCs or T cells enriched from blood (not recorded which). The receptor set was obtained from a young woman with acute COVID-19.

The gene calls are TRBV4-1 and TRBJ2-5; 8 bases agree with TRBD1. Unmatched junction bases numbered 22, after V lost 0 bases and J lost 7 bases. CDR1 and CDR2 (germline): MGHRA, YSYEKL. The CDR3 extends over 20 amino acids. The CDR3 region has the DNA TGCGCCAGCAGCCAAGAACTAGGGACAGGCTACACGGGATTTAGGGGGACCCAGTACTTC. Its protein product is CASSQELGTGYTGFRGTQYF.

The chain combines TRBV4-2 with TRBJ2-1; 11 bases line up with TRBD2. Germline trimming cut 3 bases from V and 12 bases from J; bases unmatched to any gene: 4. This CDR3 spans 13 amino acids. The germline gives CDR1 LGHNA, CDR2 YNFKEQ. The CDR3 here is CASSHGLAGLQFF. CDR3 bases: TGTGCCAGCAGCCACGGACTAGCGGGCCTGCAGTTCTTC.

The gene calls are TRBV27 and TRBJ1-2, with no clear D. The V gene's germline CDR1 is MNHEY and CDR2 SMNVEV (reference sequence). The CDR3 consists of 13 residues. V dropped 5 bases and J dropped 6 bases, with 13 bases sitting between them. The DNA for the CDR3 is TGTGCCAGCAGTATAAAAGGAGCGAATGGCTACACCTTC. As protein: CASSIKGANGYTF.

CDR3 residues: CASSRQGLDGYTF. The CDR3 nucleotides are TGTGCCAGCTCACGACAGGGGCTAGATGGCTACACCTTC. This chain links TRBV18 with TRBJ1-2, with 8 bases lining up with TRBD1. Looked up from germline, CDR1 is KGHSH and CDR2 is LQKENI. The trim removed 4 bases at V and 6 bases at J, leaving 4 bases unmatched. CDR3 length: 13 residues.

The chain recombines TRBV6-5 with TRBJ2-7; tentative D call: TRBD2 (6 bases). Trimming removed 0 bases at V and 4 bases at J, with 13 bases between. Germline CDR1 MNHEY, CDR2 SVGAGI. CDR3 length: 15 residues. The CDR3 loop is CASSYSAGTTYEQYF. For the CDR3, the DNA is TGTGCCAGCAGTTACTCAGCGGGCACGACATACGAGCAGTACTTC.